A selection of T cell receptor beta chains follows, all from one sample in a study of cytomegalovirus exposure and HLA in healthy donors. The assay was immunoSEQ multiplex PCR, and TCRdb's table has in-frame clones only and misses some. The repertoire table contains 100,000 to 150,000 clones. The sample was PBMCs. Source of these receptors: a man aged 25 to 40 in good health and CMV-seronegative. The CDR3 runs from the conserved cysteine through the conserved F or W. A D gene is named only where the DNA matches it firmly.

CDR3 length	J gene	V gene	D gene	CDR3 protein	CDR3 DNA
13	TRBJ1-1	TRBV19	TRBD1	CASSKDRATEAFF	TGTGCCAGTAGTAAGGACAGGGCCACTGAAGCTTTCTTT
17	TRBJ1-1	TRBV4-2	.	CASSRDLRQVKNTEAFF	TGTGCCAGCAGCCGAGACCTACGACAGGTAAAGAACACTGAAGCTTTCTTT
15	TRBJ2-2	TRBV25-1	.	CASSGDSFYTGELFF	TGTGCCAGCAGTGGGGACTCCTTCTACACCGGGGAGCTGTTTTTT
16	TRBJ1-1	TRBV29-1	TRBD1	CSVEDWSRGLNTEAFF	TGCAGCGTTGAAGATTGGAGCAGGGGGCTGAACACTGAAGCTTTCTTT
15	TRBJ2-4	TRBV6-5	TRBD2	CASSTGLGAKNIQYF	TGTGCCAGCAGTACGGGACTAGGAGCCAAAAACATTCAGTACTTC
15	TRBJ2-6	TRBV7-9	.	CASSLSVAGANVLTF	TGTGCCAGCAGCTTGTCCGTAGCCGGGGCCAACGTCCTGACTTTC
12	TRBJ1-2	TRBV7-2	.	CASSDETASYTF	TGTGCCAGCAGCGATGAGACAGCCTCCTACACCTTC
13	TRBJ2-2	TRBV30	.	CAWSVVGTGELFF	TGTGCCTGGAGTGTGGTCGGTACCGGGGAGCTGTTTTTT
13	TRBJ2-1	TRBV25-1	.	CASSDSWRNEQFF	TGTGCCAGCAGTGACTCCTGGAGGAATGAGCAGTTCTTC
13	TRBJ2-7	TRBV6-5	.	CASSQVGSYEQYF	TGTGCCAGCAGCCAGGTGGGGAGTTACGAGCAGTACTTC
13	TRBJ1-2	TRBV2	.	CASSDRQNYGYTF	TGTGCCAGCAGTGACAGGCAGAACTATGGCTACACCTTC
13	TRBJ1-1	TRBV28	.	CASSLQENTEAFF	TGTGCCAGCAGCCTCCAGGAGAACACTGAAGCTTTCTTT
13	TRBJ1-2	TRBV6-5	.	CASSPREDYGYTF	TGTGCCAGCAGTCCCCGGGAGGATTATGGCTACACCTTC
12	TRBJ2-7	TRBV5-1	TRBD1	CASRTTGDEQYF	TGCGCCAGCAGAACTACAGGGGACGAGCAGTACTTC
15	TRBJ1-1	TRBV6-6	TRBD1	CASSLSGGADTEAFF	TGTGCCAGCAGTCTATCAGGGGGCGCGGACACTGAAGCTTTCTTT
13	TRBJ2-5	TRBV6-5	.	CASFRRGQETQYF	TGTGCCAGCTTTAGGCGGGGTCAAGAGACCCAGTACTTC
13	TRBJ2-2	TRBV6-5	.	CASSPQGSGELFF	TGTGCCAGCAGTCCGCAGGGTTCCGGGGAGCTGTTTTTT
12	TRBJ2-7	TRBV7-8	.	CASSFTRREQYF	TGTGCCAGCAGCTTTACTAGGCGCGAGCAGTACTTC
16	TRBJ2-1	TRBV14	TRBD2	CASSQVGTSGLNEQFF	TGTGCCAGCAGCCAAGTCGGGACTAGCGGCCTCAATGAGCAGTTCTTC
14	TRBJ1-3	TRBV7-2	.	CASSLSAPGNTIYF	TGTGCCAGCAGCTTAAGCGCACCTGGAAACACCATATATTTT
15	TRBJ2-1	TRBV15	.	CATSSFRSSYNEQFF	TGTGCCACCAGCAGCTTCCGGAGCTCCTACAATGAGCAGTTCTTC
19	TRBJ1-5	TRBV27	TRBD1	CASSLYWTGGDQSNQPQHF	TGTGCCAGCAGTTTATACTGGACAGGGGGCGATCAAAGCAATCAGCCCCAGCATTTT
15	TRBJ2-2	TRBV5-6	.	CASSPPPGLSGELFF	TGTGCCAGCAGCCCCCCCCCGGGACTCTCAGGGGAGCTGTTTTTT
17	TRBJ2-2	TRBV18	.	CASSRVPLRSNTGELFF	TGTGCCAGCTCACGGGTCCCTTTGCGGTCGAACACCGGGGAGCTGTTTTTT
16	TRBJ2-7	TRBV7-2	TRBD2	CASSSIGLAGRGEQYF	TGTGCCAGCAGTTCTATTGGACTAGCGGGCCGAGGCGAGCAGTACTTC
20	TRBJ1-2	TRBV4-1	TRBD1	CASSQDGQPTGDRANYGYTF	TGCGCCAGCAGCCAAGATGGTCAACCCACCGGGGACAGAGCTAACTATGGCTACACCTTC
15	TRBJ1-5	TRBV9	.	CASSPGVAVNQPQHF	TGTGCCAGCAGCCCCGGGGTAGCAGTCAATCAGCCCCAGCATTTT
15	TRBJ2-1	TRBV7-3	TRBD2	CASSAEGLARNEQFF	TGTGCCAGCAGCGCGGAAGGACTAGCGCGCAATGAGCAGTTCTTC
15	TRBJ2-3	TRBV29-1	TRBD2	CSVVELAGERDTQYF	TGCAGCGTTGTGGAACTAGCGGGAGAACGTGATACGCAGTATTTT
14	TRBJ2-7	TRBV9	.	CASSVGELNYEQYF	TGTGCCAGCAGCGTAGGTGAGCTAAACTACGAGCAGTACTTC
16	TRBJ2-7	TRBV5-1	TRBD2	CASSSLQTSGSYEQYF	TGCGCCAGCAGCTCCCTACAGACTAGCGGATCCTACGAGCAGTACTTC
13	TRBJ1-1	TRBV7-9	.	CASSLNQGTEAFF	TGTGCCAGCAGCTTAAATCAGGGCACTGAAGCTTTCTTT
13	TRBJ1-5	TRBV2	.	CASKSGQTQPQHF	TGTGCCAGCAAAAGTGGGCAGACGCAGCCCCAGCATTTT
12	TRBJ1-1	TRBV29-1	.	CSVSQGNTEAFF	TGCAGCGTTTCACAGGGAAACACTGAAGCTTTCTTT
17	TRBJ1-1	TRBV6-1	.	CASSEPWTRTRDTEAFF	TGTGCCAGCAGTGAACCCTGGACGCGGACGAGGGACACTGAAGCTTTCTTT
17	TRBJ2-3	TRBV7-2	TRBD2	CASSLTSGRALGGTQYF	TGTGCCAGCAGCTTAACTAGCGGGAGGGCTTTAGGGGGTACGCAGTATTTT
14	TRBJ1-2	TRBV6-1	.	CASSPTSALYGYTF	TGTGCCAGCAGTCCCACCAGTGCTTTGTATGGCTACACCTTC
19	TRBJ2-4	TRBV2	TRBD2	CASQTPGLAGGPAKNIQYF	TGTGCCAGCCAAACGCCGGGACTAGCGGGAGGGCCTGCCAAAAACATTCAGTACTTC
15	TRBJ2-2	TRBV19	TRBD2	CASRPSGRNTGELFF	TGTGCCAGTAGGCCTAGCGGGAGAAACACCGGGGAGCTGTTTTTT
13	TRBJ1-1	TRBV29-1	TRBD1	CSVAQGGGTEAFF	TGCAGCGTCGCACAGGGGGGTGGCACTGAAGCTTTCTTT
14	TRBJ2-7	TRBV7-2	TRBD1	CASSLLGTDYEQYF	TGTGCCAGCAGCTTATTGGGGACAGACTACGAGCAGTACTTC
14	TRBJ2-7	TRBV6-1	TRBD1	CASSFRDRTLEQYF	TGTGCCAGCAGTTTCCGGGACAGGACTCTCGAGCAGTACTTC
18	TRBJ2-4	TRBV7-2	.	CASSLAPWSGLAKNIQYF	TGTGCCAGCAGCTTGGCCCCCTGGAGCGGGCTAGCCAAAAACATTCAGTACTTC
16	TRBJ2-2	TRBV5-1	.	CASSSTRATNTGELFF	TGCGCCAGCAGCTCAACGCGGGCGACGAACACCGGGGAGCTGTTTTTT
12	TRBJ1-1	TRBV7-8	.	CASSNRDFEAFF	TGTGCCAGCAGTAACAGGGATTTTGAAGCTTTCTTT
15	TRBJ1-3	TRBV5-1	.	CASSSDGSSGNTIYF	TGCGCCAGCAGTTCGGACGGGAGCTCTGGAAACACCATATATTTT
15	TRBJ2-7	TRBV6-6	.	CARGPRREASYEQYF	TGTGCCCGGGGTCCCAGGAGGGAGGCGTCCTACGAGCAGTACTTC
15	TRBJ2-2	TRBV19	.	CASSQGRLGAGELFF	TGTGCCAGTAGCCAGGGGCGGTTAGGGGCCGGGGAGCTGTTTTTT
13	TRBJ1-1	TRBV5-5	TRBD1	CASSRQGWGEAFF	TGTGCCAGCAGCCGACAGGGGTGGGGTGAAGCTTTCTTT
12	TRBJ1-2	TRBV4-1	.	CASSQELVGYTF	TGCGCCAGCAGCCAAGAATTAGTGGGCTACACCTTC